This T cell receptor beta chain derives from a study of T-cell reconstitution after alpha-beta-depleted transplantation in children. Library preparation (for TCRbeta) was performed with unique molecular identifiers. TCRdb recomputed calls from the PCR reads with MiXCR, one row per CDR3 protein. The top ten hold approximately 5.7% of the sample, which has about 200,000 distinct CDR3 sequences, around 7% seen once. CDR1 is MDHEN, CDR2 SYDVKM, per germline. The CDR3 spans 15 residues. V was shortened by 2 bases and J by 0 bases, with 8 bases between the two germline ends. The sequencing here drew on PBMCs, taken before TCRalphabeta/CD19-depleted stem cell transplant. The source is a boy aged 2 to 10 with acute lymphoblastic leukemia, due to receive a stem cell transplant. This chain links TRBV28 with TRBJ2-4; tentative D call: TRBD2 (5 bases). The CDR3 sequence is CASSLRGLAKNIQYF. CDR3 coding DNA: TGTGCCAGCAGTTTACGGGGTTTAGCCAAAAACATTCAGTACTTC. Using reference TRBV28 and TRBJ2-4 for the parts outside the CDR3, the full variable domain is DVKVTQSSRYLVKRTGEKVFLECVQDMDHENMFWYRQDPGLGLRLIYFSYDVKMKEKGDIPEGYSVSREKKERFSLILESASTNQTSMYLCASSLRGLAKNIQYFGAGTRLSVL.